This T cell receptor (beta chain) was identified during a study of T cells in Graves' hyperthyroidism and ophthalmopathy (dated by TCRdb to the late 2010s). General notes on the study: Peripheral blood was sampled at the time of initial diagnosis, prior to any treatment. To identify TCR V-J signatures that set the groups apart, the researchers used a discovery cohort of 100 patients, made up of about 44 with Graves' ophthalmopathy and 57 with stable Graves' hyperthyroidism. Prospective prediction of ophthalmopathy was tested in an independent validation cohort of approximately 18 hyperthyroidism patients and 17 patients who later progressed to ophthalmopathy. After sampling, hyperthyroidism patients received methimazole starting at 30 mg daily, and ophthalmopathy patients received high-dose intravenous methylprednisolone. In addition, the study compared T-cell repertoires in thyroid tissue and in blood from several Graves' hyperthyroidism patients. According to the paper, TCR Vbeta CDR3 sequencing was carried out on approximately 140 peripheral blood samples, which came from some 41 ophthalmopathy, 70 to 80 hyperthyroidism and approximately 17 progressor patients. The 100 or so discovery patients were randomly divided into training and test sets at a 7:3 ratio. What the work shows at the level of the full study, not this receptor alone: No statistical method was used to fix the sample size in advance, and group allocation was not hidden from the investigators. In validation, the model predicted progression to ophthalmopathy with roughly 66% sensitivity and roughly 72% specificity, a median of around six months before onset. Blood samples also contained most of the expanded thyroid clonotypes (frequency above 0.001), which suggests that blood repertoires may reflect thyroid immune responses. Ophthalmopathy was separated from stable hyperthyroidism by a 13 V-J signature model, with 85% to 90% sensitivity and about 81% specificity obtained in cross-validation and 80%/75% obtained in testing.

Hyperthyroidism patients were aged 18 to 65 years and newly diagnosed, with disease duration of less than 2 months. Exclusion was applied to patients with uncontrolled infections, other autoimmune diseases, pregnancy or lactation. Diagnoses relied on clinical symptoms, serum thyroxine and TRAb, thyroid ultrasound and orbital computed tomography. Blood from progressor patients was drawn when they were first diagnosed with hyperthyroidism, before any ophthalmopathy symptoms appeared. Ficoll-Paque density gradient centrifugation was used to isolate PBMCs from under 11 ml of fresh peripheral blood. Patients classed as progressors first received a Graves' hyperthyroidism diagnosis and then went on to develop ophthalmopathy during follow-up. Trizol reagent was used to extract total RNA, and RNA quality was then checked on an Agilent 2100 Bioanalyzer. In regard to this clonotype: Which antigen it targets is not known. No base quality values were provided; no much bigger clone lies one nucleotide off.

The cysteine opens and the phenylalanine closes a CDR3 of 16 amino acids. Only the CDR3 portion is preserved as DNA: 48 bases, with reading frame beginning at the first base. CDR1 KGHSH and CDR2 LQKENI are derived from the germline V gene. V is cut by 5 bases and J by 9 bases, and the space between the germline ends is 23 bases. The TCR beta CDR3 regions were amplified from the RNA transcripts. The first round of RT-PCR for the TCR CDR3 was performed with the HTBI primer set and the Qiagen OneStep RT-PCR kit. A second multiplex PCR round built the libraries, followed by size selection and purification. The libraries were sequenced on an Illumina HiSeq2000 using paired-end 100 bp reads. Per the source publication's procedure: SOAPnuke was used to process the raw data, with reads discarded if the reads contained adapters or uncalled bases, had a mean Phred below 15, or lacked an exact constant-primer or identifier match. COPE v1.2.5 was used to merge the high-quality paired reads, and each unique nucleotide sequence was defined as a clonotype. Clonotypes were aligned to IMGT TRBV, TRBD and TRBJ reference segments using MiTCR v1.1. The analysis was restricted to V-J combinations with a frequency above 0.0001, which together covered roughly 99% of the repertoires. The TCS score was defined as the ratio of F50 (clonal expansion) to E x V (chaos), calculated using BLOSUM62-based TCRdist between CDR3 peptides within each V-J. Welch's t-statistics and random forest reduced around 550 V-J features to around 14, which were used in a naive Bayes classifier (R e1071). TCRdb took the public reads, trimmed them with fastp at Q25, ran MiXCR for clone calling and kept in-frame beta chains. Each CDR3 protein appears once, grouped with its most common genes and DNA. These V and J calls rely on TCRdb rather than the paper's analysis. The table for this sample lists about 380,000 distinct CDR3 sequences; 13% of them were counted only once. The ten biggest clones cover 20% of the sample.

This chain joins TRBV18 to TRBJ2-1; TRBD1 is possibly the D segment (6 matching bases). This receptor was taken from a man aged 25-45 years with Graves' hyperthyroidism that later progressed to Graves' ophthalmopathy. Source material: blood. The CDR3: CASSTTITGMAGEQFF. In nucleotides, the sequence is TGTGCCAGCTCAACCACCATTACAGGGATGGCGGGTGAGCAGTTCTTC.